These 5 T cell receptor beta chains share one sample of origin, sequenced in a study of Ad26.COV2.S vaccination and SARS-CoV-2 variants. Assay used: immunoSEQ multiplex PCR; TCRdb lists only in-frame clones, some missing. The data show roughly 300,000 clones, approximately 90% seen once. The treatment denotes: about 20 received Ad26.COV2.S at low or high dose, single or two shots; 5 received placebo; per-sample allocation not given. Day 63 after the first injection of vaccine or placebo was the sampling time. The sample was peripheral blood, taken in a trial of Ad26.COV2.S vaccine versus placebo. These TCRs come from a person between 18 and 59 years old who received the Ad26.COV2.S COVID-19 vaccine or a placebo.

This chain links TRBV18 with TRBJ2-3; maybe TRBD2 (5 bases). The germline V and J ends were trimmed by 3 bases and 2 bases, with 9 bases remaining between them. Germline CDR1 KGHSH, CDR2 LQKENI. The CDR3 is made up of 14 amino acids. The CDR3 here is CASSPGGYTDTQYF. CDR3 DNA sequence: TGTGCCAGCTCACCTGGAGGATACACAGATACGCAGTATTTT.

The genes are TRBV7-3 and TRBJ2-2; D gene uncertain. The CDR3 is made up of 11 amino acids. Germline V gene data show CDR1 as SGHTA and CDR2 as FQGTGA. V lost 8 bases to trimming and J lost 7 bases, with 8 bases between them. The CDR3 DNA reads as TGTGCCAGCGGGGAAAACGGGGAGCTGTTTTTT. Protein product: CASGENGELFF.

This clone was seen once. In DNA, the CDR3 is TGCGCCAGCAGCCAAGCCCGCGGAGTGGGAGAGCAGTACTTC. As protein: CASSQARGVGEQYF. V gene TRBV4-3 combines with J gene TRBJ2-7; D is unresolved. The CDR3 runs 14 residues. Germline-derived CDR1 and CDR2 are LGHNA and YSLEER. The germline V and J ends were trimmed by 1 base and 7 bases, with 14 bases remaining between them.

The gene calls are TRBV7-9 and TRBJ1-4; the D gene is possibly TRBD1 (5 bases). The germline V gene encodes CDR1 SEHNR and CDR2 FQNEAQ (reference sequence). The CDR3 totals 14 residues. Trimming removed 1 base from V and 6 bases from J, with 9 bases in between. CDR3 DNA: TGTGCCAGCAGCTTAGGGGGGTCGGATGAAAAACTGTTTTTT. As protein: CASSLGGSDEKLFF.

The rearrangement joins TRBV5-1 to TRBJ2-3; a possible D gene is TRBD2 (6 bases). The germline V and J ends were trimmed by 2 bases and 3 bases, with 16 bases remaining between them. This CDR3 is 16 amino acids long. Germline CDR1 is SGHRS and CDR2 is YFSETQ. Here the CDR3 DNA reads TGCGCCAGCAGCTTAATTTCGGGGCGGGGTACAGATACGCAGTATTTT. As protein: CASSLISGRGTDTQYF.